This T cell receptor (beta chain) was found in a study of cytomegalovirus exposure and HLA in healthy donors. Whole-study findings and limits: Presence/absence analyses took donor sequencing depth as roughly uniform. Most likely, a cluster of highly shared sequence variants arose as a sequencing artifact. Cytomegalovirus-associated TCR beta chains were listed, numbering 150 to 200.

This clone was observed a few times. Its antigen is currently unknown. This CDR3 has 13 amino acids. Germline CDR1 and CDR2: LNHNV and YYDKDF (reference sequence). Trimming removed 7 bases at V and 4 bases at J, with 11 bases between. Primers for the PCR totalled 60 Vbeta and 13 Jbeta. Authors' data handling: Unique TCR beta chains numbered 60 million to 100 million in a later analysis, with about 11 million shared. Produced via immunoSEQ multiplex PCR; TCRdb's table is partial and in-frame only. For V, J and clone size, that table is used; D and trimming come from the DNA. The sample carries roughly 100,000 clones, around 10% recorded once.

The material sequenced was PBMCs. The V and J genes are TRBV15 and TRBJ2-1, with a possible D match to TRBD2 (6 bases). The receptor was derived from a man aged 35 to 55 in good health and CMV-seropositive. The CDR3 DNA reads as TGTGCCACCAAGCGGGTAGGTTACAATGAGCAGTTCTTC. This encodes CATKRVGYNEQFF.